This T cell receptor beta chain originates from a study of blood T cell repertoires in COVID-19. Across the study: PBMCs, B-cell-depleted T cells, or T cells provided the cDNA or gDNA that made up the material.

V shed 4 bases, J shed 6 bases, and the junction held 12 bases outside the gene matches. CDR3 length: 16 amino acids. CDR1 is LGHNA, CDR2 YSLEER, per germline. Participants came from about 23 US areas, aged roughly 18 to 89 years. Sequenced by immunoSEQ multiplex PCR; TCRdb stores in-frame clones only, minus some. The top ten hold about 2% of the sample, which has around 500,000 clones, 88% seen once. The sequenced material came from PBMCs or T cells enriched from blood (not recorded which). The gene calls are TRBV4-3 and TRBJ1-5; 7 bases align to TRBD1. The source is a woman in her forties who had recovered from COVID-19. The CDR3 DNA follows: TGCGCCAGCAGCCCAGTGGACAGGCGGTCAAGTCAGCCCCAGCATTTT. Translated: CASSPVDRRSSQPQHF.